A selection of T cell receptor beta chains follows, all from one sample in a study of beta chain features in type 1 diabetes. Method: immunoSEQ multiplex PCR; TCRdb's copy keeps in-frame clones and lacks some. The data contain approximately 300,000 clones, roughly 9.6% of them singletons. Sequencing used naive CD4+ T cells from blood. The receptors derive from a woman aged 25 to 39 in good health. CDR3s include the opening cysteine and the closing phenylalanine or tryptophan. The D gene is left open where the match is weak. The size of a clone is reported for some rows only, either as once, few or many, or as a class for expanded clones.

V	J	size	length	D	DNA	CDR3
TRBV4-2	TRBJ2-2	.	15	.	TGTGCCAGCAGCCAACGTATCGGTGGAGCCGGGGAGCTGTTTTTT	CASSQRIGGAGELFF
TRBV18	TRBJ2-5	.	16	TRBD2	TGTGCCAGCTCACTAAGGGGCAGCGGGAGTGGAGAGACCCAGTACTTC	CASSLRGSGSGETQYF
TRBV30	TRBJ2-3	.	13	.	TGTGCCTGGAGCGGGGTAGCAACGGATACGCAGTATTTT	CAWSGVATDTQYF
TRBV6-1	TRBJ2-1	few	15	TRBD2	TGTGCCAGCAGTGGGACTAGCGGGAGGGCCCATGAGCAGTTCTTC	CASSGTSGRAHEQFF
TRBV4-3	TRBJ2-1	few	16	TRBD1	TGCGCCAGCAGCCAAGATCTAAGGGACAGGGGCCATGAGCAGTTCTTC	CASSQDLRDRGHEQFF
TRBV5-1	TRBJ2-1	few	16	TRBD1	TGCGCCAGCAGCAGATCGGGACAGGGGGCAGTCAATGAGCAGTTCTTC	CASSRSGQGAVNEQFF
TRBV15	TRBJ2-1	few	19	.	TGTGCCACCAGCAGAGGATTAGGGGACACAGGGACCTCCTACAATGAGCAGTTCTTC	CATSRGLGDTGTSYNEQFF
TRBV30	TRBJ2-2	.	14	.	TGTGCCTGGAGTCGGGACTCAAACACCGGGGAGCTGTTTTTT	CAWSRDSNTGELFF
TRBV4-2	TRBJ1-4	.	17	.	TGTGCCAGCAGCCAAGATCCAGCAGGGTCGAATAATGAAAAACTGTTTTTT	CASSQDPAGSNNEKLFF
TRBV30	TRBJ2-1	.	12	.	TGTGCCTGGAGTGGCAGAATCAATGAGCAGTTCTTC	CAWSGRINEQFF
TRBV4-1	TRBJ2-2	few	16	.	TGCGCCAGCAGCCAAGATATCGCGGTTAACACCGGGGAGCTGTTTTTT	CASSQDIAVNTGELFF
TRBV18	TRBJ2-5	.	14	.	TGTGCCAGCTCACCCCGGGACAATCAAGAGACCCAGTACTTC	CASSPRDNQETQYF
TRBV27	TRBJ1-1	.	15	.	TGTGCCAGCAGGCCCGCCGGCGGCCGGAACACTGAAGCTTTCTTT	CASRPAGGRNTEAFF
TRBV5-1	TRBJ2-5	.	14	TRBD2	TGCGCCAGCACCTATAGCGGGAGGGGGGAGACCCAGTACTTC	CASTYSGRGETQYF
TRBV29-1	TRBJ2-5	.	14	TRBD2	TGCAGCGTTCGAAAAACTGCGGGAGGGGAGACCCAGTACTTC	CSVRKTAGGETQYF
TRBV30	TRBJ1-4	.	12	.	TGTGCCTGGAGCTACCGGGACACCGCTATGTTTTTT	CAWSYRDTAMFF
TRBV7-2	TRBJ2-3	few	15	TRBD2	TGTGCCAGCAGCTTGGGGGCGGGAGGGCCGGATACGCAGTATTTT	CASSLGAGGPDTQYF
TRBV7-3	TRBJ2-3	few	15	TRBD2	TGTGCCAGCAGCCCTGCAGCGGGAGAAGCAGATACGCAGTATTTT	CASSPAAGEADTQYF
TRBV30	TRBJ2-2	few	11	.	TGTGCCGGGAAGAGCACCGGGGAGCTGTTTTTT	CAGKSTGELFF
TRBV29-1	TRBJ2-3	.	17	TRBD2	TGCAGCGTGATAGGGACTAGCGGGACTACTAGCACAGATACGCAGTATTTT	CSVIGTSGTTSTDTQYF
TRBV6-5	TRBJ2-7	.	15	TRBD2	TGTGCCAGCATGCCTAGCGGGAGACGGTCCTACGAGCAGTACTTC	CASMPSGRRSYEQYF
TRBV7-7	TRBJ2-5	.	13	TRBD2	TGTGCTAGCACCAGCCCGGGGGGGGAGACCCAGTACTTC	CASTSPGGETQYF
TRBV25-1	TRBJ2-2	.	15	TRBD1	TGTGCCAGCAGTGACGGGACAGCGAACACCGGGGAGCTGTTTTTT	CASSDGTANTGELFF
TRBV2	TRBJ2-2	few	15	TRBD2	TGTGCCAGCAGTGCACAGACTAGCGGCACCGGGGAGCTGTTTTTT	CASSAQTSGTGELFF
TRBV5-1	TRBJ2-5	.	13	.	TGCGCCAGCAGCTTGGGGGGCGAGGAGACCCAGTACTTC	CASSLGGEETQYF
TRBV4-1	TRBJ2-5	.	18	TRBD2	TGCGCCAGCAGCCAAGACCGGTCCGTTAGCGGGAGAAAAGAGACCCAGTACTTC	CASSQDRSVSGRKETQYF